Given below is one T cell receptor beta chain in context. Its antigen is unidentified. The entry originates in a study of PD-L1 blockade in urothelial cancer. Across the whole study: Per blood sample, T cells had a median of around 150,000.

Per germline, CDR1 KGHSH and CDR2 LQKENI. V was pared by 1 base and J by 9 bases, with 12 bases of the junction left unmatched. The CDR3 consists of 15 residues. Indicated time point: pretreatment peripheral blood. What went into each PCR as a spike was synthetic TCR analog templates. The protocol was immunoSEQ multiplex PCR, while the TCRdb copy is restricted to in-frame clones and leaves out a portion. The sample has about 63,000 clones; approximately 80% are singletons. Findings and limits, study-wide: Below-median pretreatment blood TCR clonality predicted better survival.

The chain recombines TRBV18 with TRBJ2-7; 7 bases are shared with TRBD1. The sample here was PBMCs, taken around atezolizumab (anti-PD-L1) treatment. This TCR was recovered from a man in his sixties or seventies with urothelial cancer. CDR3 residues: CASSPLTGEPLGQYF. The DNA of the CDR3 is TGTGCCAGCTCACCACTAACAGGGGAACCCCTCGGGCAGTACTTC.